This entry describes one T cell receptor (beta chain). The data stem from a study of blood T cell repertoires in COVID-19. Authors' analysis steps: Researchers report that nucleated cell counts were estimated from reference gene primer amplification. Here immunoSEQ multiplex PCR was the method, and the copy in TCRdb shows in-frame clones only, minus some. V and J calls and clone size follow that table, whereas D and trimming were derived from the DNA. The sample shows about 170,000 clones, about 80% of them seen only once. Per germline, CDR1 SEHNR and CDR2 FQNEAQ (reference sequence). Trimming left V 0 bases short and J 5 bases short, with 4 bases between. CDR3 length equals 12 residues.

The clonotype was recovered from a woman older than 75 with acute or convalescent COVID-19. This chain connects TRBV7-9 to TRBJ2-5; D not certain. Sequencing was performed on peripheral blood. CDR3 bases: TGTGCCAGCAGCTTAGCGAGTGAGACCCAGTACTTC. Translating gives CASSLASETQYF. Looking up the rest from reference TRBV7-9 and TRBJ2-5 gives the full variable domain: DTGVSQNPRHKITKRGQNVTFRCDPISEHNRLYWYRQTLGQGPEFLTYFQNEAQLEKSRLLSDRFSAERPKGSFSTLEIQRTEQGDSAMYLCASSLASETQYFGPGTRLLVL.